These 28 T cell receptor beta chains share one sample of origin, sequenced in a study of circulating and synovial CD4+ cells in juvenile arthritis. The table came from immunoSEQ multiplex PCR; TCRdb's copy has only in-frame clones and leaves some out. The sample lists about 34,000 clones, around 95% occurring once. Source material: CD4+ T cells from blood. These receptor sequences come from a human donor with juvenile idiopathic arthritis.

J is TRBJ1-4 and V is TRBV29-1, with D hard to call. The germline V gene has CDR1 SQVTM and CDR2 ANQGSEA. The CDR3 totals 13 residues. Trimming pared 6 bases from V and 4 bases from J, leaving 12 bases between. CDR3 sequence: CSVGSRLNEKLFF. The CDR3 nucleotides read TGCAGCGTGGGGAGCCGGCTTAATGAAAAACTGTTTTTT.

V and J are TRBV6-5 and TRBJ1-1; possibly TRBD1 for D (5 bases). With 2 bases removed from V and 6 bases from J, the gap between germline ends came to 13 bases. Germline V gene sequence: CDR1 MNHEY, CDR2 SVGAGI. The CDR3 extends over 14 amino acids. CDR3: CASSYGAPPSEAFF. DNA for the CDR3: TGTGCCAGCAGTTACGGGGCCCCACCTTCTGAAGCTTTCTTT.

V is TRBV25-1 and J is TRBJ2-1; D not certain. The V end was cut by 11 bases, the J end by 0 bases, with 11 bases between. There are 13 residues in the CDR3. CDR1 and CDR2 from the germline V gene are MGHDK and SYGVNS. The CDR3 DNA sequence: TGTGCCCTAGGAGAGAGCTCCTACAATGAGCAGTTCTTC. Translated: CALGESSYNEQFF.

The V call is TRBV2, the J call TRBJ2-5, with D tentatively TRBD2 (5 bases). The germline V and J ends were trimmed by 5 bases and 7 bases, with 17 bases remaining between them. Germline V gives CDR1 SNHLY, CDR2 FYNNEI. There are 14 residues in the CDR3. The DNA for the CDR3 is TGTGCCAGCAGTCAAACATTCTTAGAGGGGACCCAGTACTTC. This translates into CASSQTFLEGTQYF.

This chain connects TRBV7-8 to TRBJ2-3, with 9 bases fitting TRBD1. The V gene end was trimmed by 4 bases and the J gene end by 6 bases; junction bases not matched to a gene: 5. Germline lookup yields CDR1 SGHVS and CDR2 FQNEAQ. This CDR3 is 14 amino acids long. The CDR3 protein is CASSWGQGQDTQYF. Here the CDR3 DNA reads TGTGCCAGCAGCTGGGGACAGGGTCAGGATACGCAGTATTTT.

The chain has TRBV7-9 and TRBJ2-1; D is possibly TRBD1 (5 bases). This CDR3 comprises 17 residues. Germline V CDR1 and CDR2: SEHNR, FQNEAQ (reference sequence). V dropped 5 bases and J dropped 0 bases, with 17 bases sitting between them. The CDR3 DNA is TGTGCCAGCAGCGCCGGCGCAACAGGAAGCTCCTACAATGAGCAGTTCTTC. Its translation: CASSAGATGSSYNEQFF.

The CDR3 reads CASSWLGTDYGYTF. CDR3 nucleotide sequence: TGTGCCAGCAGCTGGCTGGGGACAGACTATGGCTACACCTTC. The chain joins TRBV5-4 to TRBJ1-2, with TRBD1 matching 7 bases. CDR1 and CDR2 from the germline V gene are SGHNT and YYREEE (reference sequence). The CDR3 is 14 amino acids. V gave up 3 bases and J gave up 3 bases; unmatched junction bases: 5.

The rearrangement uses TRBV6-6 and TRBJ1-2; no clear D gene. Germline assignment: CDR1 MNHNY and CDR2 SVGAGI (reference sequence). Trimming shortened V by 7 bases and J by 1 base, and 13 bases separated the two germline ends. The CDR3 has 14 residues. The CDR3 protein is CASNPSRGNYGYTF. The CDR3 coding sequence is TGTGCCAGCAACCCGTCGAGAGGTAACTATGGCTACACCTTC.

This chain connects TRBV9 to TRBJ1-1; D gene unclear. Germline lookup yields CDR1 SGDLS and CDR2 YYNGEE. This CDR3 has 15 residues. Trimming removed 0 bases from V and 4 bases from J, with 13 bases in between. The CDR3 is CASSVAPNEATEAFF. The CDR3 nucleotides read TGTGCCAGCAGCGTAGCTCCGAATGAGGCCACTGAAGCTTTCTTT. The full variable domain, its missing parts supplied by reference TRBV9 and TRBJ1-1, is DSGVTQTPKHLITATGQRVTLRCSPRSGDLSVYWYQQSLDQGLQFLIQYYNGEERAKGNILERFSAQQFPDLHSELNLSSLELGDSALYFCASSVAPNEATEAFFGQGTRLTVV.

The chain employs TRBV5-1 and TRBJ2-7; TRBD1 aligns across 7 bases. The CDR3 is 15 amino acids. The V gene's germline CDR1 is SGHRS and CDR2 YFSETQ. After removal of 4 bases from V and 6 bases from J, the junction contained 13 bases not matched to a gene. CDR3 coding DNA: TGCGCCAGCAGCCTAGGACAGGCCGGCCCTCGCGAGCAGTACTTC. Translated, it gives CASSLGQAGPREQYF.

The chain joins TRBV7-8 to TRBJ1-2; 7 bases fit TRBD1. J was trimmed by 3 bases and V by 3 bases; bases with no gene match: 1. The CDR3 contains 13 residues. The germline V gene has CDR1 SGHVS and CDR2 FQNEAQ. The CDR3 bases are TGTGCCAGCAGCTTCGGGACAGACTATGGCTACACCTTC. It yields the protein CASSFGTDYGYTF.

The gene calls are TRBV6-1 and TRBJ1-1, with TRBD1 matching 10 bases. CDR1 and CDR2 (germline): MNHNS, SASEGT. The junction had 9 bases not matched to a gene; V was cut back by 6 bases and J by 5 bases. The CDR3 is 15 residues long. In nucleotides, the CDR3 is TGTGCCAGCAGAGAGCCGGGACAGGGGCGAACTGAAGCTTTCTTT. Its protein product is CASREPGQGRTEAFF.

This rearrangement joins TRBV28 to TRBJ1-2, with TRBD1 matching 7 bases. V was pared by 5 bases and J by 2 bases, with 23 bases of the junction left unmatched. CDR3 length: 20 amino acids. CDR1 and CDR2 from the germline V gene are MDHEN and SYDVKM. The CDR3 nucleotides are TGTGCCAGCAGTCAAACCGTCATCCGGGACAGAGCCCCACGAAACTATGGCTACACCTTC. Translation: CASSQTVIRDRAPRNYGYTF.

This chain uses TRBV4-1 with TRBJ2-6, with D possibly being TRBD1 (6 bases). Germline CDR1 MGHRA, CDR2 YSYEKL. The CDR3 runs to 19 residues. V lost 0 bases, J lost 2 bases, and 17 bases lay in between. The CDR3: CASSQDETGTTAGANVLTF. The CDR3, as DNA: TGCGCCAGCAGCCAAGATGAGACCGGGACAACTGCTGGGGCCAACGTCCTGACTTTC.

V gene TRBV27 combines with J gene TRBJ1-5; D call uncertain. The CDR3 totals 13 residues. The V gene's germline CDR1 is MNHEY and CDR2 SMNVEV (reference sequence). V was pared by 0 bases and J by 6 bases, with 6 bases between. The DNA for the CDR3 is TGTGCCAGCAGTTTATCTGGGCGTCAGCCCCAGCATTTT. This encodes CASSLSGRQPQHF.

The chain has TRBV23-1 and TRBJ2-1, with 7 bases lining up with TRBD1. TRBV23-1 is designated an ORF whose function remains uncertain. CDR3 length equals 17 residues. Losses at the gene ends were 2 bases for V and 4 bases for J; bases not matched to a gene: 11. DNA of the CDR3: TGCGCCAGCAGTCAACATACGGACAGGAGATTATACAATGAGCAGTTCTTC. As protein: CASSQHTDRRLYNEQFF.

The V call is TRBV2, the J call TRBJ2-1; D unclear. This CDR3 is built from 15 residues. The germline CDR1 and CDR2 sequences are SNHLY and FYNNEI. The V end was cut by 4 bases, the J end by 4 bases, with 14 bases between. CDR3 sequence (DNA): TGTGCCAGCAGTGCCCCCCCCCGCACATACAATGAGCAGTTCTTC. It yields the protein CASSAPPRTYNEQFF.

The chain couples TRBV14 to TRBJ1-2; 12 bases line up with TRBD1. Germline CDR1 is SGHDN and CDR2 is FVKESK. The CDR3 is 16 residues long. The V and J ends lost 1 base and 8 bases, in that order; junction bases with no gene match: 8. The CDR3 region is CASSQGGQGAGRGYTF. The CDR3 DNA reads as TGTGCCAGCAGCCAAGGGGGACAGGGGGCTGGCCGGGGCTACACCTTC.

This chain joins TRBV11-3 and TRBJ2-1, with TRBD2 as a possible D gene (6 bases). Germline-derived CDR1 and CDR2 are SGHNT and YENEEA. Trimming cost V 3 bases and J 6 bases, with 9 bases left between them. The CDR3 loop spans 13 amino acids. The CDR3 nucleotides read TGTGCCAGCAGCTTGAACGGGGGCAATGAGCAGTTCTTC. It translates to CASSLNGGNEQFF.

The chain combines TRBV18 with TRBJ2-1; 14 bases match TRBD2. The V segment lost 4 bases and the J segment 9 bases; nucleotides outside the gene matches: 5. From germline, CDR1 is KGHSH and CDR2 LQKENI. The CDR3 length is 15 residues. The CDR3 DNA sequence: TGTGCCAGCTCACGGGGACTAGCGGGGGTTCTTGAGCAGTTCTTC. Translation gives CASSRGLAGVLEQFF.

V and J are TRBV11-2 and TRBJ1-1, with D perhaps TRBD1 (6 bases). Trimming pared 0 bases from V and 5 bases from J, leaving 13 bases between. This CDR3 is built from 15 residues. Germline CDR1 reads SGHAT; CDR2 reads FQNNGV. The DNA of the CDR3 is TGTGCCAGCAGCTTAGAGGGACTAAGGGGGACTGAAGCTTTCTTT. Protein product: CASSLEGLRGTEAFF.

This clone showed up just a few times. The rearrangement joins TRBV25-1 to TRBJ2-1; 8 bases map to TRBD2. The ends lost 1 base at V and 5 bases at J; junction bases unmatched: 4. The CDR3 contains 15 residues. Germline V gene data show CDR1 as MGHDK and CDR2 as SYGVNS. CDR3 region: CASSELTSADNEQFF. CDR3 nucleotide sequence: TGTGCCAGCAGTGAATTGACTAGCGCGGACAATGAGCAGTTCTTC.

This chain links TRBV9 with TRBJ2-2; no clear D gene. Germline assignment: CDR1 SGDLS and CDR2 YYNGEE. V was cut by 3 bases and J by 3 bases, with 3 bases left in between. CDR3 length: 12 residues. CDR3 protein: CASSGDTGELFF. The CDR3 DNA sequence: TGTGCCAGCAGCGGAGACACCGGGGAGCTGTTTTTT.

The chain employs TRBV10-2 and TRBJ1-5; TRBD1 is a possible D gene (6 bases). Germline CDR1 reads WSHSY; CDR2 reads SAAADI. The ends were cut back, 2 bases at V and 0 bases at J, with 8 bases in the middle. The CDR3 is made up of 15 amino acids. The chain's CDR3 is CASSEEGGSNQPQHF. CDR3 bases: TGCGCCAGCAGTGAGGAAGGGGGTAGCAATCAGCCCCAGCATTTT.

This sequence joins TRBV5-1 and TRBJ1-2; 11 nucleotides match TRBD1. Trimming removed 0 bases from V and 3 bases from J; junction bases left unmatched: 1. Germline V gene sequence: CDR1 SGHRS, CDR2 YFSETQ. This CDR3 has 15 residues. In nucleotides, the CDR3 is TGCGCCAGCAGCTTGGGGACAGGGGGCGACTATGGCTACACCTTC. It is translated as CASSLGTGGDYGYTF.

This rearrangement joins TRBV10-3 to TRBJ2-6, with 8 bases that match TRBD2. CDR1 and CDR2 from the germline V gene are ENHRY and SYGVKD. CDR3 size: 19 residues. Unmatched junction bases numbered 10, after V lost 3 bases and J lost 0 bases. The CDR3 nucleotides are TGTGCCATCAGTGAAGGGTGGGTAGCGGGGAACTCTGGGGCCAACGTCCTGACTTTC. Translation: CAISEGWVAGNSGANVLTF.

The gene calls are TRBV5-4 and TRBJ2-1; 11 bases are a match to TRBD1. Germline CDR1 and CDR2: SGHNT and YYREEE (reference sequence). This CDR3 contains 17 residues. V dropped 0 bases and J dropped 8; count of bases not matched to a gene: 10. The CDR3 reads CASSLELGGTGGYEQFF. In nucleotides, the CDR3 is TGTGCCAGCAGCTTGGAGCTTGGGGGGACAGGGGGTTATGAGCAGTTCTTC.

J is TRBJ2-1 and V is TRBV7-9; 12 bases line up with TRBD2. Germline V lookup: CDR1 SEHNR, CDR2 FQNEAQ (reference sequence). The trim removed 4 bases at V and 8 bases at J, leaving 6 bases unmatched. The CDR3 contains 15 residues. As DNA, the CDR3 is TGTGCCAGCAGCTCTCTAGCGGGGGGGCCGGATGAGCAGTTCTTC. It encodes CASSSLAGGPDEQFF. The full variable domain, rest sourced from reference TRBV7-9 and TRBJ2-1, is DTGVSQNPRHKITKRGQNVTFRCDPISEHNRLYWYRQTLGQGPEFLTYFQNEAQLEKSRLLSDRFSAERPKGSFSTLEIQRTEQGDSAMYLCASSSLAGGPDEQFFGPGTRLTVL.